This is a list of T cell receptor beta chains from one sample in a study of T cells in Graves' hyperthyroidism and ophthalmopathy. TCRdb reprocessed the multiplex PCR reads with MiXCR, giving one entry per CDR3 protein. This sample has 500,000 or so distinct CDR3 sequences, with under 20% found just once. The sample consisted of blood. Every receptor here comes from a woman younger than 35 with Graves' ophthalmopathy. Both conserved end residues are part of each CDR3. Fields, in order: D gene, clone size, J gene, V gene, CDR3 DNA, CDR3 protein. D genes are given only for firm matches. Rows give clone size only sometimes, using once, few, many, or a class for an expanded clone.

d_gene: -
abundance: few
j_gene: TRBJ2-5
v_gene: TRBV5-1
CDR3nt: TGCGCCAGCAGCTTGGAGGGGACTGTGGCCCAAGAGACCCAGTACTTC
CDR3aa: CASSLEGTVAQETQYF

d_gene: TRBD1
abundance: many
j_gene: TRBJ1-1
v_gene: TRBV7-2
CDR3nt: TGTGCCAGCAGCTTACATCGGACAGGGGGGAACACTGAAGCTTTCTTT
CDR3aa: CASSLHRTGGNTEAFF

d_gene: TRBD1
abundance: many
j_gene: TRBJ2-7
v_gene: TRBV27
CDR3nt: TGTGCCAGCAGTTCTCCCCTCGGGACAGGGATCTACGAGCAGTACTTC
CDR3aa: CASSSPLGTGIYEQYF

d_gene: -
abundance: few
j_gene: TRBJ1-1
v_gene: TRBV27
CDR3nt: TGTGCCAGCAGTTGGGTCTTGAACACTGAAGCTTTCTTT
CDR3aa: CASSWVLNTEAFF

d_gene: -
abundance: few
j_gene: TRBJ1-5
v_gene: TRBV6-1
CDR3nt: TGTGCCAGCAGCTACCGGGCACACAATCAGCCCCAGCATTTT
CDR3aa: CASSYRAHNQPQHF

d_gene: TRBD2
abundance: many
j_gene: TRBJ2-7
v_gene: TRBV27
CDR3nt: TGTGCCAGCAGTGGGGGGGTGGGTATGTACGAGCAGTACTTC
CDR3aa: CASSGGVGMYEQYF

d_gene: TRBD2
abundance: many
j_gene: TRBJ2-7
v_gene: TRBV11-2
CDR3nt: TGTGCCAGCAGCGATTGGAGAATGAGGACTAGCGGGGACTACGAGCAGTACTTC
CDR3aa: CASSDWRMRTSGDYEQYF

d_gene: -
abundance: many
j_gene: TRBJ1-1
v_gene: TRBV13
CDR3nt: TGTGCCAGCAGCGAAGGGGGGGTGCCCCTGCGAGCTTTCTTT
CDR3aa: CASSEGGVPLRAFF

d_gene: -
abundance: many
j_gene: TRBJ2-3
v_gene: TRBV7-2
CDR3nt: TGTGCCAGCAGCTTGGCGGGGGCAGGGGATACGCAGTATTTT
CDR3aa: CASSLAGAGDTQYF

d_gene: -
abundance: many
j_gene: TRBJ1-1
v_gene: TRBV11-2
CDR3nt: TGTGCCAGCAGCTTAGAGAAGAACACTGAAGCTTTCTTT
CDR3aa: CASSLEKNTEAFF

d_gene: -
abundance: many
j_gene: TRBJ2-1
v_gene: TRBV5-1
CDR3nt: TGCGCCAGCAGCTTTTTTCAGGAGCAGTTCTTC
CDR3aa: CASSFFQEQFF

d_gene: -
abundance: many
j_gene: TRBJ2-5
v_gene: TRBV2
CDR3nt: TGTGCCAGCAGTGAACAGGGTATCGGGGAGACCCAGTACTTC
CDR3aa: CASSEQGIGETQYF

d_gene: TRBD2
abundance: few
j_gene: TRBJ2-1
v_gene: TRBV24-1
CDR3nt: TGTGCCACCAGTGTAGTGGGACTAGCGGTTAGCTCCTACAATGAGCAGTTCTTC
CDR3aa: CATSVVGLAVSSYNEQFF

d_gene: -
abundance: -
j_gene: TRBJ1-1
v_gene: TRBV4-3
CDR3nt: TGCGCCAGCAGCCAAGCACATAACACTGAAGCTTTCTTT
CDR3aa: CASSQAHNTEAFF

d_gene: -
abundance: many
j_gene: TRBJ1-1
v_gene: TRBV12-3/TRBV12-4
CDR3nt: TGTGCCAGCAGTCATCCTGGGGACACTGAAGCTTTCTTT
CDR3aa: CASSHPGDTEAFF

d_gene: TRBD1
abundance: -
j_gene: TRBJ2-5
v_gene: TRBV4-1
CDR3nt: TGCGCCAGCAGCCTCACCTCGGCAGGGGGCGCAGAGACCCAGTACTTC
CDR3aa: CASSLTSAGGAETQYF

d_gene: TRBD1
abundance: many
j_gene: TRBJ1-1
v_gene: TRBV4-3
CDR3nt: TGCGCCAGCAGCCAAGACCTGACAGGGCCAACTGAAGCTTTCTTT
CDR3aa: CASSQDLTGPTEAFF

d_gene: TRBD1
abundance: -
j_gene: TRBJ2-5
v_gene: TRBV28
CDR3nt: TGTGCCAGCATCGGGACAGCAAAAGAGACCCAGTACTTC
CDR3aa: CASIGTAKETQYF

d_gene: -
abundance: many
j_gene: TRBJ2-3
v_gene: TRBV7-9
CDR3nt: TGTGCCAGCAGCTCTGGGACCTCTTACAATGAGGTCACAGATACGCAGTATTTT
CDR3aa: CASSSGTSYNEVTDTQYF

d_gene: -
abundance: -
j_gene: TRBJ2-5
v_gene: TRBV11-2
CDR3nt: TGTGCCAGCAGCTTAGACCCGGGGTCCCCAGAGACCCAGTACTTC
CDR3aa: CASSLDPGSPETQYF

d_gene: -
abundance: -
j_gene: TRBJ2-5
v_gene: TRBV5-4
CDR3nt: TGTGCCAGCAGCTTGAGGAGGGCGGGCGAGACCCAGTACTTC
CDR3aa: CASSLRRAGETQYF

d_gene: -
abundance: many
j_gene: TRBJ1-1
v_gene: TRBV12-3/TRBV12-4
CDR3nt: TGTGCCAGCAGTTTATGGGGGGCCTTGAACACTGAAGCTTTCTTT
CDR3aa: CASSLWGALNTEAFF

d_gene: TRBD1
abundance: few
j_gene: TRBJ2-7
v_gene: TRBV5-6
CDR3nt: TGTGCCAGCAGCTTTTGGGGGACAGGGAGCTCCTACGAGCAGTACTTC
CDR3aa: CASSFWGTGSSYEQYF

d_gene: TRBD2
abundance: few
j_gene: TRBJ2-3
v_gene: TRBV15
CDR3nt: TGTGCCACCAGCAGCCAGCTAGCGGGAGCGGGCACAGATACGCAGTGTTTT
CDR3aa: CATSSQLAGAGTDTQCF

d_gene: -
abundance: -
j_gene: TRBJ1-2
v_gene: TRBV3-1
CDR3nt: TGTGCCAGCAGCACAACCGGGACGGACTATGGCTACACCTTC
CDR3aa: CASSTTGTDYGYTF

d_gene: -
abundance: few
j_gene: TRBJ2-7
v_gene: TRBV27
CDR3nt: TGTGCCAGCGGACTCACGGCCGAGCAGTACTTC
CDR3aa: CASGLTAEQYF

d_gene: TRBD2
abundance: few
j_gene: TRBJ2-7
v_gene: TRBV2
CDR3nt: TGTGCCAGCAATGTTACTAGCGGCTACGAGCAGTACTTC
CDR3aa: CASNVTSGYEQYF

d_gene: -
abundance: many
j_gene: TRBJ1-1
v_gene: TRBV5-1
CDR3nt: TGCGCCAGCAGCAACGACGGATACACTGAAGCTTTCTTT
CDR3aa: CASSNDGYTEAFF

d_gene: TRBD2
abundance: -
j_gene: TRBJ2-1
v_gene: TRBV9
CDR3nt: TGTGCCAGCAGCGTAGGCGGGAGTAAGTACAATGAGCAGTTCTTC
CDR3aa: CASSVGGSKYNEQFF

d_gene: TRBD2
abundance: few
j_gene: TRBJ2-1
v_gene: TRBV4-3
CDR3nt: TGCGCCAGCAGCCAAAATAGCGGGAGGGGGGGGAATGAGCAGTTCTTC
CDR3aa: CASSQNSGRGGNEQFF

d_gene: TRBD1
abundance: -
j_gene: TRBJ2-2
v_gene: TRBV6-1
CDR3nt: TGTGCCAGCAGTGAAGCGTACGGGACAGACCTTTTTGAGGGGGAGCTGTTTTTT
CDR3aa: CASSEAYGTDLFEGELFF

d_gene: -
abundance: -
j_gene: TRBJ2-7
v_gene: TRBV7-9
CDR3nt: TGTGCCAGCAGCCCGACAGACCACTACGAGCAGTACTTC
CDR3aa: CASSPTDHYEQYF

d_gene: TRBD2
abundance: -
j_gene: TRBJ2-7
v_gene: TRBV4-1
CDR3nt: TGCGCCAGCAGCCAAAGCAACCCGGGACTAAGCTACGAGCAGTACTTC
CDR3aa: CASSQSNPGLSYEQYF

d_gene: -
abundance: many
j_gene: TRBJ2-7
v_gene: TRBV5-1
CDR3nt: TGCGCCAGCAGCTTGCCGGAGGCCTACGAGCAGTACTTC
CDR3aa: CASSLPEAYEQYF

d_gene: -
abundance: -
j_gene: TRBJ2-7
v_gene: TRBV7-9
CDR3nt: TGTGCCAGCAGCTTTGCCGGGCCCGGCGCGGCTGAGCAGTACTTC
CDR3aa: CASSFAGPGAAEQYF

d_gene: -
abundance: many
j_gene: TRBJ1-1
v_gene: TRBV28
CDR3nt: TGTGCCAGCAGTTTATTGACCGAAGCACGGGAAGCTTTCTTT
CDR3aa: CASSLLTEAREAFF

d_gene: -
abundance: -
j_gene: TRBJ2-7
v_gene: TRBV30
CDR3nt: TGTGCCTGGAGTGACAGGCCCTACGAGCAGTACTTC
CDR3aa: CAWSDRPYEQYF

d_gene: TRBD1
abundance: -
j_gene: TRBJ1-4
v_gene: TRBV6-1
CDR3nt: TGTGCCAGCAGAGCGGGACAGGGTAATGAAAAACTGTTTTTT
CDR3aa: CASRAGQGNEKLFF

d_gene: -
abundance: few
j_gene: TRBJ1-6
v_gene: TRBV5-1
CDR3nt: TGCGCCAGCAGCTGGGAGCTGGGAGTTGATTCACCCCTCCACTTT
CDR3aa: CASSWELGVDSPLHF

d_gene: TRBD2
abundance: few
j_gene: TRBJ2-2
v_gene: TRBV5-1
CDR3nt: TGCGCCAGCAGCTTGGGACTAGCGGGCTGGACCGGGGAGCTGTTTTTT
CDR3aa: CASSLGLAGWTGELFF

d_gene: TRBD2
abundance: -
j_gene: TRBJ2-3
v_gene: TRBV3-1
CDR3nt: TGTGCCAGCAGCGGACTAGCGGGAGAGTTCACAGATACGCAGTATTTT
CDR3aa: CASSGLAGEFTDTQYF

d_gene: TRBD1
abundance: many
j_gene: TRBJ1-6
v_gene: TRBV7-8
CDR3nt: TGTGCCAGCAGCTTGCGACAGGGGGCCGCTTATAATTCACCCCTCCACTTT
CDR3aa: CASSLRQGAAYNSPLHF

d_gene: -
abundance: -
j_gene: TRBJ1-1
v_gene: TRBV7-8
CDR3nt: TGTGCCAGCAGGTTAGCGGGGGCTGGCACTGAAGCTTTCTTT
CDR3aa: CASRLAGAGTEAFF

d_gene: -
abundance: many
j_gene: TRBJ2-7
v_gene: TRBV7-2
CDR3nt: TGTGCCAGCAGCCCGGTACTAGTGGGCGAGCAGTACTTC
CDR3aa: CASSPVLVGEQYF

d_gene: -
abundance: -
j_gene: TRBJ2-1
v_gene: TRBV6-2/TRBV6-3
CDR3nt: TGTGCCACCTCTTTTACCACCTCCTACAATGAGCAGTTCTTC
CDR3aa: CATSFTTSYNEQFF

d_gene: -
abundance: few
j_gene: TRBJ1-5
v_gene: TRBV6-1
CDR3nt: TGTGCCAGCAGTGAATCAATCAGGGGAACTCAGCCCCAGCATTTT
CDR3aa: CASSESIRGTQPQHF

d_gene: -
abundance: -
j_gene: TRBJ2-4
v_gene: TRBV20-1
CDR3nt: TGCAGTGTCATTTCCGAGGAAATTCAGTACTTC
CDR3aa: CSVISEEIQYF

d_gene: TRBD1
abundance: few
j_gene: TRBJ1-2
v_gene: TRBV7-3
CDR3nt: TGTGCCAGCAGCCCGCGGACAGGGGGAGGCTACACCTTC
CDR3aa: CASSPRTGGGYTF

d_gene: -
abundance: few
j_gene: TRBJ2-3
v_gene: TRBV19
CDR3nt: TGTGCCAGTAGTATGGGTGGGGGCCGCCCAGATACGCAGTATTTT
CDR3aa: CASSMGGGRPDTQYF

d_gene: TRBD2
abundance: -
j_gene: TRBJ2-1
v_gene: TRBV20-1
CDR3nt: TGCAGTGCGGAGCGGGGGGGCCACAATGAGCAGTTCTTC
CDR3aa: CSAERGGHNEQFF

d_gene: -
abundance: few
j_gene: TRBJ2-2
v_gene: TRBV4-2
CDR3nt: TGTGCCAGCAGCCAACCCCCTTGGGCCAACCCAAACACCGGGGAGCTGTTTTTT
CDR3aa: CASSQPPWANPNTGELFF